What follows describes a single T cell receptor beta chain. Its specificity is not known. The data stem from a study of cytomegalovirus exposure and HLA in healthy donors. Study context: In an early release, HLA-typed donors contributed 75 million to 85 million unique TCR sequences. Across 300 to 400 genotyped donors, more than 75% landed in the Caucasian-associated ancestry cluster.

The V segment lost 0 bases and the J segment 7 bases; nucleotides outside the gene matches: 0. This CDR3 is 13 amino acids long. From germline, CDR1 is SGHRS and CDR2 YFSETQ. PCR amplification relied on 60 Vbeta primers (plus 13 Jbeta primers). Clones were read by immunoSEQ multiplex PCR, and TCRdb kept only the in-frame ones, dropping some. The table has about 140,000 clones, 66% seen once. General study points: TCR beta V- and J-gene trimming, according to a later analysis, was linked to a missense DCLRE1C variant. Reports showed the classifier diagnosing cytomegalovirus status with high specificity and sensitivity.

The V gene is TRBV5-1, the J gene TRBJ1-5, with TRBD1 matching over 8 bases. The sample taken for sequencing was PBMCs. The clonotype was recovered from an older woman in good health and CMV-seronegative. The CDR3 DNA follows: TGCGCCAGCAGCTTGGCAGGGGGCCAGCCCCAGCATTTT. Residues: CASSLAGGQPQHF.